Reported below is one T cell receptor beta chain. These data are taken from a study of blood T cell repertoires in COVID-19. Those who participated ranged in age from 18 to 89 years and resided in under 25 US areas. The germline gives CDR1 LNHDA, CDR2 SQIVND (reference sequence). This CDR3 region has 12 residues. V gave up 10 bases and J gave up 3 bases, with 13 bases separating them. Authors' methods: Amplification with reference gene primers provided the estimates of nucleated cell counts. Assay used: immunoSEQ multiplex PCR; TCRdb lists only in-frame clones, some missing. That table is the source of V, J and clone size, and D and trimming were worked out from the DNA. Among just over 300,000 clones listed, 90% were seen once.

This clonotype originated in a woman between 18 and 30 years old with acute COVID-19. The source material was PBMCs or T cells enriched from blood (not recorded which). The chain uses TRBV19 and TRBJ2-7; D possibly corresponds to TRBD2 (6 bases). CDR3 region: CATGDSLYEQYF. CDR3 bases: TGTGCCACCGGGGACTCTCTCTACGAGCAGTACTTC.